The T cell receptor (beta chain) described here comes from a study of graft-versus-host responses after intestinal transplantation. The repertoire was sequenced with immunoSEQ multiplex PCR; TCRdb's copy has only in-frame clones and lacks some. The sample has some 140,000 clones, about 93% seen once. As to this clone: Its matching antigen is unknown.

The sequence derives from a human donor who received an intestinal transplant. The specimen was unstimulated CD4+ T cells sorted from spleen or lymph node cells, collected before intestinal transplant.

The CDR3 region is CSAPESYEQYF. CDR3 DNA sequence: TGCAGTGCTCCCGAAAGCTACGAGCAGTACTTC. The V call is TRBV20-1, the J call TRBJ2-7; D uncertain. The CDR3 runs to 11 residues. Germline V lookup: CDR1 DFQATT, CDR2 SNEGSKA (reference sequence). Trimming took 5 bases from V and 3 from J, leaving 8 bases between them.